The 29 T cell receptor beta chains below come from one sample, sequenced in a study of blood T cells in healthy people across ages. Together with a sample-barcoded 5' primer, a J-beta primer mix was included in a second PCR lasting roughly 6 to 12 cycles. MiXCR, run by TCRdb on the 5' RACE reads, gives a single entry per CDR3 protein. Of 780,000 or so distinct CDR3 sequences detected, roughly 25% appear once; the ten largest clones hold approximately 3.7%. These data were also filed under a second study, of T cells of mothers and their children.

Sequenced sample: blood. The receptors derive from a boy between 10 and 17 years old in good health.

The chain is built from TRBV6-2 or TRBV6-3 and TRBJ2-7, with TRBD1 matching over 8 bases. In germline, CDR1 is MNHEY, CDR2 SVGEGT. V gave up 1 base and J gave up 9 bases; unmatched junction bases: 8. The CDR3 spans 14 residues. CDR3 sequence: CASSYYSGGTGQYF. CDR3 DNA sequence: TGTGCCAGCAGTTACTATTCAGGGGGCACTGGGCAGTACTTC.

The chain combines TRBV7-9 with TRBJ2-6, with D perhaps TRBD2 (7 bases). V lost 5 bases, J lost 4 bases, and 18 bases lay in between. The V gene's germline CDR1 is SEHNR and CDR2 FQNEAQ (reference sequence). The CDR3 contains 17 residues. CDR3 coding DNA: TGTGCCAGCAGCGCTAGCGGAGGGGGGAGCGGGGCCAACGTCCTGACTTTC. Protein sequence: CASSASGGGSGANVLTF.

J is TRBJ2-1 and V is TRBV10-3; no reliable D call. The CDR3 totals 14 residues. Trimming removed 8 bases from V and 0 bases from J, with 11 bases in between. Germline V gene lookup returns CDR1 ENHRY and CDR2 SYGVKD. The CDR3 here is CAIGGPSSYNEQFF. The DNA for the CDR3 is TGTGCCATCGGCGGCCCGAGCTCCTACAATGAGCAGTTCTTC.

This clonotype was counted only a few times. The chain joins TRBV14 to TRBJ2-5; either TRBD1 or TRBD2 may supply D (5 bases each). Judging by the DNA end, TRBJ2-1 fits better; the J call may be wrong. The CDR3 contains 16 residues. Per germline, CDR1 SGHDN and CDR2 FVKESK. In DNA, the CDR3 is TGTGCCAGCAGCCAAGAGCCGCCAGGGTGGGAGTATGAGCAGTTCTTC. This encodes CASSQEPPGWEYEQFF.

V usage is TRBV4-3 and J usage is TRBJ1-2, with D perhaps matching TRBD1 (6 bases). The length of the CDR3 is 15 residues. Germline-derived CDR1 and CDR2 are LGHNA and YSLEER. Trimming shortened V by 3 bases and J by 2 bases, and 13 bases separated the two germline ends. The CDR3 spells CASSHSDRPNYGYTF. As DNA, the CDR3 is TGCGCCAGCAGCCATTCCGACAGGCCGAACTATGGCTACACCTTC.

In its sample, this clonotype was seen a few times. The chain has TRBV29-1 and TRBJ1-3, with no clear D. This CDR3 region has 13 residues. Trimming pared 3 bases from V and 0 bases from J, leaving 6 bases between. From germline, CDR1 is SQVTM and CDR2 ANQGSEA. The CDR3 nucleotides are TGCAGCGTTGAGGGTATCTCTGGAAACACCATATATTTT. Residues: CSVEGISGNTIYF.

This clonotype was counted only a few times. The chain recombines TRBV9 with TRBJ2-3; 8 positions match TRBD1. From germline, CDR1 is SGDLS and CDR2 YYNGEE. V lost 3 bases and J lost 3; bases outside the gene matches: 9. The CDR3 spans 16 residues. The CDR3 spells CASSGRSRGRTDTQYF. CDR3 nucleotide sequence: TGTGCCAGCAGCGGGCGGAGCAGGGGGCGTACAGATACGCAGTATTTT.

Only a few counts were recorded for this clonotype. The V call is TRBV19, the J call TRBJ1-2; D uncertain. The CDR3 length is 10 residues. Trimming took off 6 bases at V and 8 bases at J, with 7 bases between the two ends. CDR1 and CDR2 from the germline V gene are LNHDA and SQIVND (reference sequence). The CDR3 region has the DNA TGTGCCAGTAGCGGAGAGGGCTACACCTTC. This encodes CASSGEGYTF.

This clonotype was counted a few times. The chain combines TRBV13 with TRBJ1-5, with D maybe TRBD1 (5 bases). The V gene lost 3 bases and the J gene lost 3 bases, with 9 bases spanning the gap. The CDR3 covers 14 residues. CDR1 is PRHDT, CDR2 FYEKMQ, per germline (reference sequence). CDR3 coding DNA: TGTGCCAGCAGCTTGGGACGGAACAATCAGCCCCAGCATTTT. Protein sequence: CASSLGRNNQPQHF. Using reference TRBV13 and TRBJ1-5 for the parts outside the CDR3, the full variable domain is AAGVIQSPRHLIKEKRETATLKCYPIPRHDTVYWYQQGPGQDPQFLISFYEKMQSDKGSIPDRFSAQQFSDYHSELNMSSLELGDSALYFCASSLGRNNQPQHFGDGTRLSIL.

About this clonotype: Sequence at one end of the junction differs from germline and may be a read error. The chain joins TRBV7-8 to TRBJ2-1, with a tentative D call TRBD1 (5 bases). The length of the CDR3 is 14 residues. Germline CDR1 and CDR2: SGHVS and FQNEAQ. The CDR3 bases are TGTACCAGCAGCTTAGATCCTGCAGGGATGGAGCAGTTCTTC. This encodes CTSSLDPAGMEQFF.

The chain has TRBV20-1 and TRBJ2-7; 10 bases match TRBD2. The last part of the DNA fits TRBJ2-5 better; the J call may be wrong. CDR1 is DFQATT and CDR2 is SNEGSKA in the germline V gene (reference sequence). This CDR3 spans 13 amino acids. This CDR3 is CSATTAGGETQYF. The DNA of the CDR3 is TGCAGTGCAACCACAGCGGGAGGGGAGACCCAGTACTTC.

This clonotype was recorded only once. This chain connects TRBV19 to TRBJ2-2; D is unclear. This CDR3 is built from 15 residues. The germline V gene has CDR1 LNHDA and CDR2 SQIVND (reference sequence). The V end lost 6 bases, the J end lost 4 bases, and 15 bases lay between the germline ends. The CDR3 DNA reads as TGTGCCAGTAGCTGGGCCAGCCCCCTCACCGGGGAGCTGTTTTTT. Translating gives CASSWASPLTGELFF.

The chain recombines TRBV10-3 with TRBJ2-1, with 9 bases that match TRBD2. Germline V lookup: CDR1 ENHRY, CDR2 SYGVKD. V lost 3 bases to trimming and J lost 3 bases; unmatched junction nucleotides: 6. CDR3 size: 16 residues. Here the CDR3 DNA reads TGTGCCATCAGTGAATCTCGCGGGAGGGACTACAATGAGCAGTTCTTC. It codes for CAISESRGRDYNEQFF.

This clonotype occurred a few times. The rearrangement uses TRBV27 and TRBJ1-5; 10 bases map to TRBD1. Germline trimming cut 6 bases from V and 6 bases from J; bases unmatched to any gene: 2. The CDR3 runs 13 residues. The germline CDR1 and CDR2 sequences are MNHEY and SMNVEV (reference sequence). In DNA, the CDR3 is TGTGCCAGCAGCCGACAGGGGGCTCAGCCCCAGCATTTT. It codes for CASSRQGAQPQHF.

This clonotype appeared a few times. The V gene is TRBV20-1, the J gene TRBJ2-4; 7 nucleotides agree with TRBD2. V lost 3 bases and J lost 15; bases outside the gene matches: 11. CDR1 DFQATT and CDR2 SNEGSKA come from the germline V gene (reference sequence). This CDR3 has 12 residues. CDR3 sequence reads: CSASPGGGWGYF. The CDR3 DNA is TGCAGTGCTAGTCCGGGAGGCGGGTGGGGGTACTTC.

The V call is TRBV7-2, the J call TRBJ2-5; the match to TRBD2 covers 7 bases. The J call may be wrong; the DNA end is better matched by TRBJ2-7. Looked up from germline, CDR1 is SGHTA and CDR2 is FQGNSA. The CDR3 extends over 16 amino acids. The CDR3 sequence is CASSLAASGASYEQYF. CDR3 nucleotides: TGTGCCAGCAGCTTAGCGGCAAGCGGGGCCTCCTACGAGCAGTACTTC.

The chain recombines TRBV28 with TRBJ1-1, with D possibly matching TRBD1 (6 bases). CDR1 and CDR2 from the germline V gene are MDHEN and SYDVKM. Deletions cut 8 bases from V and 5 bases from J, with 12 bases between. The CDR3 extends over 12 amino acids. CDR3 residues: CASGHRATEAFF. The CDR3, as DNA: TGTGCCAGCGGACACAGGGCGACTGAAGCTTTCTTT.

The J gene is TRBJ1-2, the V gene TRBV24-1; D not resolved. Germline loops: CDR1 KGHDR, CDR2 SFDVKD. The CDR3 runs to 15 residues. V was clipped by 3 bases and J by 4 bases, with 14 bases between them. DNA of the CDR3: TGTGCCACCAGTGATCCGGGGAGTGCGGGCTATGGCTACACCTTC. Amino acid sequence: CATSDPGSAGYGYTF.

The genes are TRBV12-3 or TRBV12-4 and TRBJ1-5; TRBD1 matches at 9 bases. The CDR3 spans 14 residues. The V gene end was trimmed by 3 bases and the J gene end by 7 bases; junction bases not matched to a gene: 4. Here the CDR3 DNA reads TGTGCCAGCAGTTTCGACAGGGGGGACCAGCCCCAGCATTTT. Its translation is CASSFDRGDQPQHF.

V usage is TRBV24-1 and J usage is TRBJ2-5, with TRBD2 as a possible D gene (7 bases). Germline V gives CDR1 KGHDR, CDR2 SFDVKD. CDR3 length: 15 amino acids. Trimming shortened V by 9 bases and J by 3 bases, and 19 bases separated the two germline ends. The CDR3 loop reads CATSDAGAGKETQYF. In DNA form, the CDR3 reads TGTGCCACCTCCGATGCGGGGGCCGGGAAAGAGACCCAGTACTTC.

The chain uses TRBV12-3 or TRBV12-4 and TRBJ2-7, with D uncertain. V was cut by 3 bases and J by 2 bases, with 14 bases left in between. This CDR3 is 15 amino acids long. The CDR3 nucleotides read TGTGCCAGCAGTTTCGTGGCCGCCATTCCCTACGAGCAGTACTTC. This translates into CASSFVAAIPYEQYF.

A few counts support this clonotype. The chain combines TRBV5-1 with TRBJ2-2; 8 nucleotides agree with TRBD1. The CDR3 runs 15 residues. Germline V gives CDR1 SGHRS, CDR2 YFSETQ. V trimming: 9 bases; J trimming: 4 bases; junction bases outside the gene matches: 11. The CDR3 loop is CATPADRGATGELFF. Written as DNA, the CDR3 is TGCGCCACCCCAGCCGACAGGGGAGCCACCGGGGAGCTGTTTTTT.

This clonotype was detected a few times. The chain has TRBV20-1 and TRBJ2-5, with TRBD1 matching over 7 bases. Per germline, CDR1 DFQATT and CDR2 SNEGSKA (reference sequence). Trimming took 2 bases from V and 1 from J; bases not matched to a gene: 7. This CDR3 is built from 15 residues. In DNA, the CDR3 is TGCAGTGCTAGATCTTGGGACAGAGGCCAAGAGACCCAGTACTTC. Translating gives CSARSWDRGQETQYF.

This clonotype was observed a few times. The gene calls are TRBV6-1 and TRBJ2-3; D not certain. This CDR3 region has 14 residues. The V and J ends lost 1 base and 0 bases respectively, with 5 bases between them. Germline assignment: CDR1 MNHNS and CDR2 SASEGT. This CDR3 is CASSEGHSTDTQYF. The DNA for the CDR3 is TGTGCCAGCAGTGAAGGGCACAGCACAGATACGCAGTATTTT.

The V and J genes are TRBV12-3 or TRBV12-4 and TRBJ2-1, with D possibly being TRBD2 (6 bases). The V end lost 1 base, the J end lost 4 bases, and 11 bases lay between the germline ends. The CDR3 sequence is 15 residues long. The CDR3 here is CASSLGVAVYNEQFF. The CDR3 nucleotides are TGTGCCAGCAGTTTAGGGGTAGCGGTGTACAATGAGCAGTTCTTC.

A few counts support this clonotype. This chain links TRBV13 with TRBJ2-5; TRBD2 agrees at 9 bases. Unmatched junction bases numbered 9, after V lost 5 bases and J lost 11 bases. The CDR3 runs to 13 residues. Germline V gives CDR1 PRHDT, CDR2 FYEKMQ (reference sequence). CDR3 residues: CASSVAGVGEQYF. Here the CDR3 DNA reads TGTGCCAGCAGCGTAGCGGGAGTAGGTGAGCAGTACTTC.

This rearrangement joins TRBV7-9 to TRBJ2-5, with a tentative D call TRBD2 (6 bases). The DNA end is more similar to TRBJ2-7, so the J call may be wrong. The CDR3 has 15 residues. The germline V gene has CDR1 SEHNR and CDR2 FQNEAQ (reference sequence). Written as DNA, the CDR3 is TGTGCCAGCAGCTTAGATCGGGGAGGCAGCGACGAGCAGTACTTC. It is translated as CASSLDRGGSDEQYF.

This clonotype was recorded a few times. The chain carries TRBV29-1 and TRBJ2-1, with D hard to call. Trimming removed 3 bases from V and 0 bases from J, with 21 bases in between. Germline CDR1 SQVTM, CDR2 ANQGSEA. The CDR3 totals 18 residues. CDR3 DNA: TGCAGCGTTGATGGGATCCTCCTTGGCCTACACTCCTACAATGAGCAGTTCTTC. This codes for CSVDGILLGLHSYNEQFF.

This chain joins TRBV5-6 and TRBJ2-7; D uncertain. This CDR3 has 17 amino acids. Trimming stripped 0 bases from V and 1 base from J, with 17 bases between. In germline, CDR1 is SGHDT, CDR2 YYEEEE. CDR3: CASSLEAINPTSYEQYF. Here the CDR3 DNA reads TGTGCCAGCAGCTTGGAGGCTATTAACCCCACATCCTACGAGCAGTACTTC.